This TCR beta chain was found in a study of CD8 T cells in ankylosing spondylitis. Findings of the study overall: Disease-linked clones, CD8+, were relatively rare in peripheral blood. Earlier literature documents some of the motif variants in reactive arthritis synovial fluid and blood. Significant enrichment of disease-linked clones was reported in matched ankylosing spondylitis synovial fluid. Roughly eight highly homologous variants made up a TCR beta motif that seemed to typify ankylosing spondylitis blood.

J gave up 5 bases and V 0 bases, and 9 bases lay outside the gene matches. The germline gives CDR1 LGHNA, CDR2 YSLEER. The CDR3 covers 16 residues. A few counts support this clonotype. The antigen is unknown. Each TCR beta library was made by quantitative 5'-RACE that incorporated molecular barcodes. In TCRdb, the 5' RACE reads were re-called with MiXCR into one record per CDR3 protein. The data hold about 390,000 distinct CDR3 sequences, with about 22% observed a single time. The sequence came from a male donor with ankylosing spondylitis. Sequenced material: blood, either unsorted or a sorted T cell fraction (not recorded which). This sequence joins TRBV4-3 and TRBJ2-5; 7 bases map to TRBD2. The CDR3 nucleotides read TGCGCCAGCAGCCAAGAAAGGAGCGGGGATGGGGAGACCCAGTACTTC. Its protein product is CASSQERSGDGETQYF.